The clone carrying this TCR beta chain was recorded many times. Its antigen remains unidentified. This record belongs to a study of human T cells and chemical hapten exposure. Study-level background: Predominantly women, the patients had alopecia areata, totalis or universalis. Per-sample variation in TCR yield stemmed mainly from small pooled library volume differences. Findings and limits, study-wide: DPC sensitization did not alter TCRs above 1 in 1000 frequency.

Individual cDNA molecules had unique molecular identifiers attached to them by the library. TCRdb passed the RACE reads through MiXCR, listing each CDR3 protein once. The sample records tens of thousands of distinct CDR3 sequences, 14% being singletons. Germline V CDR1 and CDR2: KGHSH, LQKENI. CDR3 length: 13 residues. The ends were cut back, 6 bases at V and 6 bases at J, with 14 bases in the middle. Time point indicated: pre-sensitization, week 0. Specified treatment: therapeutic diphenylcyclopropenone sensitization with weekly scalp DPC. This rearrangement joins TRBV18 to TRBJ1-1, with TRBD1 as a possible D gene (5 bases). The specimen was whole blood, collected in connection with sensitization to the hapten diphenylcyclopropenone (DPC). This receptor was identified in a woman aged 45-60 years with alopecia areata. Some clones in this sample may be carry-over from other donors' samples. The CDR3 nucleotides read TGTGCCAGCTCCTTCCCTGGGGGGTCTGAAGCTTTCTTT. Its translation is CASSFPGGSEAFF.